This is a list of T cell receptor beta chains from one sample in a study of blood T cell repertoires in COVID-19. Sequencing used immunoSEQ multiplex PCR; TCRdb keeps in-frame clones, though not all of them. The repertoire holds about 500,000 clones, with roughly 89% as singletons. The sequenced sample was peripheral blood. The origin of the receptors is a young man with COVID-19, enrolled during active disease. Each CDR3 is given with its conserved first and last residue. Fields, in order: D gene, clone size, V gene, J gene, CDR3 DNA, CDR3 protein. A D gene is named only where the DNA matches it firmly. Expanded clones get a size class; other rows say once, few or many, or leave the size out.

D gene: .; clone size: .; V gene: TRBV2; J gene: TRBJ2-4; CDR3 DNA: TGTGCCAGCCTTGTCCGGGCCAAAAACATTCAGTACTTC; CDR3 protein: CASLVRAKNIQYF
D gene: TRBD2; clone size: .; V gene: TRBV11-2; J gene: TRBJ2-1; CDR3 DNA: TGTGCCAGCAGCTTAGGTCGGGCGGGACTAGCGTCTGGTGAGCAGTTCTTC; CDR3 protein: CASSLGRAGLASGEQFF
D gene: TRBD1; clone size: .; V gene: TRBV15; J gene: TRBJ1-4; CDR3 DNA: TGTGCCACCAGCAGAGGAGGGGGACAGGGCGACGAAAAACTGTTTTTT; CDR3 protein: CATSRGGGQGDEKLFF
D gene: .; clone size: once; V gene: TRBV5-1; J gene: TRBJ1-2; CDR3 DNA: TGCGCCAGCAGCTTGTTCGCAGGGGATGATGGCTATGGCTACACCTTC; CDR3 protein: CASSLFAGDDGYGYTF
D gene: TRBD1; clone size: .; V gene: TRBV30; J gene: TRBJ2-7; CDR3 DNA: TGTGCCGGGGACAGGGATGCTCCCGAGCAGTACTTC; CDR3 protein: CAGDRDAPEQYF
D gene: TRBD2; clone size: .; V gene: TRBV6-5; J gene: TRBJ2-7; CDR3 DNA: TGTGCCAGCAGTTACCTGGCTAGCGGGGCCCGAAGGGAGCAGTACTTC; CDR3 protein: CASSYLASGARREQYF
D gene: TRBD2; clone size: .; V gene: TRBV6-2/TRBV6-3; J gene: TRBJ2-7; CDR3 DNA: TGTGCCAGCAGTCCCCTGGGCGGGGGGGCTGGAGAGCAGTACTTC; CDR3 protein: CASSPLGGGAGEQYF
D gene: .; clone size: .; V gene: TRBV9; J gene: TRBJ2-1; CDR3 DNA: TGTGCCAGCAGCGCCCTTTACTCTAGCTCCTACAATGAGCAGTTCTTC; CDR3 protein: CASSALYSSSYNEQFF
D gene: TRBD2; clone size: .; V gene: TRBV2; J gene: TRBJ2-3; CDR3 DNA: TGTGCCAGCAACTCCCAGCGGGGGACCACAGATACGCAGTATTTT; CDR3 protein: CASNSQRGTTDTQYF
D gene: .; clone size: .; V gene: TRBV2; J gene: TRBJ1-2; CDR3 DNA: TGTGCCAGCACGACAGGTCCGGATAGCTACACCTTC; CDR3 protein: CASTTGPDSYTF
D gene: .; clone size: .; V gene: TRBV7-2; J gene: TRBJ2-1; CDR3 DNA: TGTGCCAGCAGCCTAGTCCTTGTCAGGAGGAATGAGCAGTTCTTC; CDR3 protein: CASSLVLVRRNEQFF
D gene: TRBD2; clone size: .; V gene: TRBV6-5; J gene: TRBJ2-1; CDR3 DNA: TGTGCCAGCAGTCCGACTAGCGGGGTCTACAATGAGCAGTTCTTC; CDR3 protein: CASSPTSGVYNEQFF
D gene: .; clone size: .; V gene: TRBV24-1; J gene: TRBJ2-7; CDR3 DNA: TGTGCCACCAGTGATAGTCTCGACAGGTTAGCCTACGAGCAGTACTTC; CDR3 protein: CATSDSLDRLAYEQYF
D gene: TRBD1; clone size: few; V gene: TRBV18; J gene: TRBJ1-2; CDR3 DNA: TGTGCCAGCTCACACGCCTCAGGGGGAGGCTATGGCTACACCTTC; CDR3 protein: CASSHASGGGYGYTF
D gene: .; clone size: .; V gene: TRBV7-6; J gene: TRBJ2-7; CDR3 DNA: TGTGCCAGCAGCTTAGAACAGGGAAAATCCTACGAGCAGTACTTC; CDR3 protein: CASSLEQGKSYEQYF
D gene: TRBD1; clone size: .; V gene: TRBV30; J gene: TRBJ2-7; CDR3 DNA: TGTGCCTGGAGTGTACTTGACAGGGGCGAGCAGTACTTC; CDR3 protein: CAWSVLDRGEQYF
D gene: .; clone size: .; V gene: TRBV5-1; J gene: TRBJ2-3; CDR3 DNA: TGCGCCAGCAGCTTGGCCCGGGAACGCGATACGCAGTATTTT; CDR3 protein: CASSLARERDTQYF
D gene: .; clone size: .; V gene: TRBV2; J gene: TRBJ1-5; CDR3 DNA: TGTGCCAGCAGTGAGACCCGGGGTCAGCCCCAGCATTTT; CDR3 protein: CASSETRGQPQHF
D gene: .; clone size: .; V gene: TRBV19; J gene: TRBJ1-2; CDR3 DNA: TGTGCCAGTAGTATAGCAACGGATGGCTACACCTTC; CDR3 protein: CASSIATDGYTF
D gene: .; clone size: .; V gene: TRBV27; J gene: TRBJ2-2; CDR3 DNA: TGTGCCAGCAGTTTCGGACTACAGAGGGGGGAGCTGTTTTTT; CDR3 protein: CASSFGLQRGELFF
D gene: .; clone size: .; V gene: TRBV11-2; J gene: TRBJ1-1; CDR3 DNA: TGTGCCAGCAGCTTAGGTGCGGGGGTGAGCACTGAAGCTTTCTTT; CDR3 protein: CASSLGAGVSTEAFF
D gene: TRBD1; clone size: .; V gene: TRBV19; J gene: TRBJ2-7; CDR3 DNA: TGTGCCAGTAGTAGTCTCGTTCGGACAGGGGGCTTAGTATCCTACGAGCAGTACTTC; CDR3 protein: CASSSLVRTGGLVSYEQYF
D gene: TRBD1; clone size: .; V gene: TRBV11-2; J gene: TRBJ2-5; CDR3 DNA: TGTGCCAGCAGCTTAGGGGACAGGGAAGAGACCCAGTACTTC; CDR3 protein: CASSLGDREETQYF
D gene: TRBD2; clone size: .; V gene: TRBV18; J gene: TRBJ2-1; CDR3 DNA: TGTGCCAGCTCACTACGTCCGAGGGAAAGCGGGGAAATAGATGAGCAGTTCTTC; CDR3 protein: CASSLRPRESGEIDEQFF
D gene: .; clone size: .; V gene: TRBV28; J gene: TRBJ2-7; CDR3 DNA: TGTGCCAGCAGTTCCAGATACGAGCAGTACTTC; CDR3 protein: CASSSRYEQYF